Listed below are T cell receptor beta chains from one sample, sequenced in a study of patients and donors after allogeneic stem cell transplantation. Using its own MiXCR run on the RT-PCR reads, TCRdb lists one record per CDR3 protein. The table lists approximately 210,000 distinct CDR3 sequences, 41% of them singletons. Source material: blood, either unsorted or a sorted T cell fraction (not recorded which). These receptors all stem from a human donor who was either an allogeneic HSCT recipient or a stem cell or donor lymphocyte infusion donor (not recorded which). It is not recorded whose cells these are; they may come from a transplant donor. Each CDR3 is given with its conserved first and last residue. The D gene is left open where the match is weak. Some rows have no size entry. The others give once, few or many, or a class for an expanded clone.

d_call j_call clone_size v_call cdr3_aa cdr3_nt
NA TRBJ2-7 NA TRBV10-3 CAISEDVSYEQYF TGTGCCATCAGTGAGGACGTTTCCTACGAGCAGTACTTC
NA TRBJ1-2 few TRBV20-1 CSDGRDGGYTF TGCAGTGATGGTAGGGACGGTGGCTACACCTTC
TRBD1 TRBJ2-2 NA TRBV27 CASSLLGQPNTGELFF TGTGCCAGCAGTTTGCTGGGACAGCCAAACACCGGGGAGCTGTTTTTT
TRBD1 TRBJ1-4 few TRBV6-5 CASSYWTGPNEKLFF TGTGCCAGCAGTTACTGGACAGGGCCTAATGAAAAACTGTTTTTT
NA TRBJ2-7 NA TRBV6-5 CASRRPEVYEQYF TGTGCCAGCAGGAGGCCGGAGGTCTACGAGCAGTACTTC
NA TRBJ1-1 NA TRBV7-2 CASSSMGRNTEAFF TGTGCCAGCAGCTCCATGGGCAGGAACACTGAAGCTTTCTTT
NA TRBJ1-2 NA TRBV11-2 CAGAGGGYGYTF TGTGCCGGCGCCGGGGGCGGCTACGGCTACACCTTC
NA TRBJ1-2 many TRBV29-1 CSAEQQSYGYTF TGCAGCGCCGAGCAGCAATCCTATGGCTACACCTTC
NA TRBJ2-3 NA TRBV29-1 CSLRLKTDTQYF TGCAGCTTAAGACTTAAAACAGATACGCAGTATTTT
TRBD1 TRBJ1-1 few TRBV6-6 CASSYPNLRDRSLNTEAFF TGTGCCAGCAGTTATCCGAATCTCCGGGACAGGAGCCTGAACACTGAAGCTTTCTTT
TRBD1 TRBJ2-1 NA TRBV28 CASSGDSYNEQFF TGTGCCAGCAGTGGGGACAGTTACAATGAGCAGTTCTTC
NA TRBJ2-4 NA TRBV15 CATSRDQGENIQYF TGTGCCACCAGCAGAGATCAGGGCGAAAACATTCAGTACTTC